The clone carrying this T cell receptor (beta chain) is a singleton in its sample. This entry comes from a study of blood T cell repertoires in COVID-19. As for the study in general: COVID-19 samples, acute and convalescent, were from the United States, Italy and Spain. PBMCs, B-cell-depleted T cells, or T cells provided the cDNA or gDNA that made up the material.

In the authors' workflow: Counts of nucleated cells, estimated from reference gene primer amplification, were obtained. Profiling relied on immunoSEQ multiplex PCR, and the TCRdb table lists in-frame clones only, not all of them. The D gene and trimming were derived from the DNA, and the V and J assignments and clone size from that table. This sample carries 25,000 to 30,000 clones, approximately 90% of them seen once, and the ten largest clones take around 2.7%. The germline V gene encodes CDR1 SEHNR and CDR2 FQNEAQ (reference sequence). The CDR3 has 19 amino acids. The germline V and J ends were trimmed by 0 bases and 0 bases, with 18 bases remaining between them.

The source material was peripheral blood. This clonotype was sampled from a human donor in a cohort sampled during active COVID-19. V is TRBV7-9 and J is TRBJ1-5, with a weak D call TRBD1 (6 bases). For the CDR3, the DNA is TGTGCCAGCAGCTTAGCAAGGGGACACGAAACCCATAGCAATCAGCCCCAGCATTTT. Its translation is CASSLARGHETHSNQPQHF.